The 14 T cell receptor beta chains in this list originate from one sample, sequenced in a study of blood T cell repertoires in COVID-19. Using immunoSEQ multiplex PCR, the repertoire was profiled, and TCRdb retains in-frame clones only, with some absent. The sample has about 82,000 clones, around 78% seen once. The sequencing sample was made of peripheral blood. The receptors stem from a man between 60 and 75 years old with COVID-19, enrolled during active disease.

CDR3: CASSYGRNQETQYF. CDR3 bases: TGTGCCAGCAGTTACGGTAGAAATCAAGAGACCCAGTACTTC. The chain links TRBV6-2 or TRBV6-3 to TRBJ2-5; D unresolved. V lost 2 bases and J 2 bases, leaving 9 bases between the germline ends. CDR1 and CDR2 from the germline V gene are MNHEY and SVGEGT. This CDR3 has 14 amino acids.

A few counts support this clone. The chain is built from TRBV11-1 and TRBJ2-3; 8 positions match TRBD2. CDR1 and CDR2 from the germline V gene are SGHAT and FQDESV (reference sequence). Germline trimming cut 3 bases from V and 0 bases from J; bases unmatched to any gene: 5. The CDR3 spans 16 residues. The CDR3 DNA reads as TGTGCCAGCAGCTTCGGGGGGGTTTCTAGCACAGATACGCAGTATTTT. It yields the protein CASSFGGVSSTDTQYF.

The chain recombines TRBV5-1 with TRBJ1-2; 7 bases map to TRBD1. The CDR3 length is 15 residues. The trim removed 0 bases at V and 2 bases at J, leaving 4 bases unmatched. Germline assignment: CDR1 SGHRS and CDR2 YFSETQ. The CDR3 bases are TGCGCCAGCAGCTTGGTCTTGGGACAGAACTATGGCTACACCTTC. As protein: CASSLVLGQNYGYTF.

CDR3 protein: CASSLAPDSPSYEQYF. CDR3 nucleotide sequence: TGTGCCAGCAGCTTGGCCCCGGACTCGCCCTCCTACGAGCAGTACTTC. The chain recombines TRBV5-6 with TRBJ2-7; perhaps TRBD2 as D (5 bases). Deletions cut 0 bases from V and 0 bases from J, with 13 bases between. CDR3 length: 16 residues. Germline CDR1 reads SGHDT; CDR2 reads YYEEEE.

The CDR3 bases are TGCAGCGTCCTACGGACAGGCTATGGCTACACCTTC. Translating it yields CSVLRTGYGYTF. This chain uses TRBV29-1 with TRBJ1-2, with 7 bases that match TRBD1. This CDR3 has 12 residues. Germline loops: CDR1 SQVTM, CDR2 ANQGSEA. V lost 6 bases and J lost 4; bases outside the gene matches: 5.

This clone was counted only a few times. V gene TRBV6-5 combines with J gene TRBJ2-1; 8 positions agree with TRBD2. CDR1 is MNHEY, CDR2 SVGAGI, per germline. This CDR3 is 16 amino acids long. V lost 0 bases and J lost 7; bases outside the gene matches: 8. CDR3 amino acids: CASSYSSGRSGNEQFF. CDR3 DNA sequence: TGTGCCAGCAGTTACTCAAGCGGGAGAAGTGGAAATGAGCAGTTCTTC.

The genes are TRBV19 and TRBJ2-7; TRBD2 aligns across 11 bases. Germline assignment: CDR1 LNHDA and CDR2 SQIVND (reference sequence). The CDR3 consists of 16 residues. Trimming removed 4 bases from V and 2 bases from J; junction bases left unmatched: 7. CDR3 DNA: TGTGCCAGTAGTAAGCTTGGGACTAGCGGAACCTACGAGCAGTACTTC. It codes for CASSKLGTSGTYEQYF.

The CDR3 loop is CASSLVTGGQETQYF. CDR3 in DNA: TGTGCCAGCAGCTTAGTTACGGGGGGACAAGAGACCCAGTACTTC. This chain uses TRBV11-2 with TRBJ2-5, with TRBD2 matching 7 bases. The CDR3 spans 15 residues. Unmatched junction bases numbered 4, after V lost 1 base and J lost 2 bases. CDR1 and CDR2 (germline): SGHAT, FQNNGV.

V gene TRBV5-1 combines with J gene TRBJ2-7, with 10 bases aligning to TRBD2. Trimming at V came to 2 bases and at J to 3 bases, leaving 2 bases not matched to a gene. Germline-derived CDR1 and CDR2 are SGHRS and YFSETQ. CDR3 length equals 14 residues. The CDR3 reads CASSFSSGSYEQYF. The CDR3 coding sequence is TGCGCCAGCAGCTTCTCTAGCGGGAGCTACGAGCAGTACTTC.

The CDR3 sequence is CASSAPGQGVADTQYF. The CDR3 coding sequence is TGTGCCAGCAGCGCTCCGGGACAGGGGGTCGCAGATACGCAGTATTTT. The rearrangement joins TRBV5-6 to TRBJ2-3; 11 bases align to TRBD1. Germline V gene lookup returns CDR1 SGHDT and CDR2 YYEEEE. The CDR3 covers 16 residues. Trimming took 4 bases from V and 4 from J; bases not matched to a gene: 8. Full variable domain (missing parts from reference TRBV5-6 and TRBJ2-3): DAGVTQSPTHLIKTRGQQVTLRCSPKSGHDTVSWYQQALGQGPQFIFQYYEEEERQRGNFPDRFSGHQFPNYSSELNVNALLLGDSALYLCASSAPGQGVADTQYFGPGTRLTVL.

V gene TRBV28 combines with J gene TRBJ1-2, with TRBD1 matching 8 bases. The CDR3 has 14 amino acids. With V trimmed by 4 bases and J by 2 bases, 3 bases remained unmatched. CDR1 and CDR2 (germline): MDHEN, SYDVKM. CDR3 DNA: TGTGCCAGCAGTTGGACAGGGACGAACTATGGCTACACCTTC. Translation: CASSWTGTNYGYTF.

The chain is built from TRBV4-1 and TRBJ1-1, with 9 nucleotides matching TRBD1. The CDR3 has 16 amino acids. With 4 bases clipped from V and 0 bases from J, the junction kept 6 bases outside the gene matches. Looked up from germline, CDR1 is MGHRA and CDR2 is YSYEKL. CDR3: CASSPERTGVNTEAFF. CDR3 sequence (DNA): TGCGCCAGCAGCCCCGAAAGGACAGGGGTGAACACTGAAGCTTTCTTT.

This clone was observed once. CDR3 amino acids: CASTPLGRGNEQFF. As DNA, the CDR3 is TGTGCCAGCACCCCCCTCGGAAGGGGCAATGAGCAGTTCTTC. This rearrangement joins TRBV6-2 or TRBV6-3 to TRBJ2-1, with D perhaps TRBD1 (5 bases). V was pared by 7 bases and J by 6 bases, with 16 bases between. The CDR3 length is 14 residues. The germline CDR1 and CDR2 sequences are MNHEY and SVGEGT.

The rearrangement uses TRBV15 and TRBJ2-3; D gene unclear. The germline CDR1 and CDR2 sequences are LNHNV and YYDKDF (reference sequence). V lost 2 bases and J 4 bases, leaving 19 bases between the germline ends. The CDR3 is made up of 17 amino acids. DNA of the CDR3: TGTGCCACCAGCAGAATCCGGTCGCCAAATCCTCCAGATACGCAGTATTTT. Translated: CATSRIRSPNPPDTQYF.